A single sample is the source of the 8 T cell receptor beta chains below, sequenced in a study of spatial heterogeneity in lung cancer. TCRdb reprocessed the 5' RACE reads with MiXCR, giving one entry per CDR3 protein. The repertoire holds tens of thousands of distinct CDR3 sequences, with 9.5% to 15% as singletons. Time point meaning: sample taken at primary tumor resection. Sequencing covered unsorted whole RNA taken from tumor, nontumor lung or frozen PBMC. Here the sequenced sample was PBMCs, taken at surgery. These receptors originate from a male donor with early-stage non-small cell lung cancer.

This clonotype was counted only a few times. This chain uses TRBV11-1 with TRBJ2-7, with a tentative D call TRBD2 (5 bases). Between the trimmed V and J ends, which lost 1 base and 2 bases, there was a span of 15 bases. Germline V gives CDR1 SGHAT, CDR2 FQDESV (reference sequence). The CDR3 contains 16 residues. For the CDR3, the DNA is TGTGCCAGCAGCTTAGACCGGGAAGCAGCCCCCTACGAGCAGTACTTC. This translates into CASSLDREAAPYEQYF.

This clonotype was observed a handful of times. V usage is TRBV11-2 and J usage is TRBJ2-7; D may correspond to TRBD1 or TRBD2 (7 bases each). Germline CDR1 is SGHAT and CDR2 is FQNNGV. The V gene lost 5 bases and the J gene lost 6 bases, with 14 bases spanning the gap. The CDR3 covers 13 residues. In DNA form, the CDR3 reads TGTGCCAGCAGCACCGACAGGGAGGGCGAGCAGTACTTC. This sequence encodes CASSTDREGEQYF.

V and J are TRBV5-1 and TRBJ2-7; possible D gene TRBD1, 6 bases. Trimming removed 4 bases at V and 2 bases at J, with 13 bases between. Germline V lookup: CDR1 SGHRS, CDR2 YFSETQ. The CDR3 contains 14 residues. The DNA for the CDR3 is TGCGCCAGCAGCACCCGGGACATTACCTACGAGCAGTACTTC. Its translation: CASSTRDITYEQYF.

The chain joins TRBV30 to TRBJ1-6, with D hard to call. Germline assignment: CDR1 GTSNPN and CDR2 SVGIG (reference sequence). The CDR3 sequence is 16 residues long. Between the trimmed V and J ends, which lost 0 bases and 4 bases, there was a span of 13 bases. This chain's CDR3 is CAWSVRAVQYNSPLHF. Here the CDR3 DNA reads TGTGCCTGGAGTGTACGGGCAGTCCAATATAATTCACCCCTCCACTTT.

This clonotype has more than one count but fewer than ten. The gene calls are TRBV28 and TRBJ2-7, with 11 bases that match TRBD1. The ends lost 6 bases at V and 3 bases at J; junction bases unmatched: 4. Looked up from germline, CDR1 is MDHEN and CDR2 is SYDVKM. The CDR3 sequence is 14 residues long. The CDR3 bases are TGTGCCAGCAGGGTCGGGACAGGGGGCTACGAGCAGTACTTC. It yields the protein CASRVGTGGYEQYF.

This clonotype was picked up a small number of times. The CDR3 nucleotides are TGTGCCGGGATCTCTGGGGCCAACGTCCTGACTTTC. Its translation is CAGISGANVLTF. The rearrangement joins TRBV7-9 to TRBJ2-6; D remains ambiguous. CDR3 length equals 12 residues. Trimming shortened V by 11 bases and J by 0 bases, and 5 bases separated the two germline ends. Germline CDR1 SEHNR, CDR2 FQNEAQ (reference sequence).

The chain carries TRBV7-6 and TRBJ1-1; 7 positions agree with TRBD1. Looked up from germline, CDR1 is SGHVS and CDR2 is FNYEAQ. V lost 6 bases to trimming and J lost 1 base; unmatched junction nucleotides: 8. This CDR3 has 15 amino acids. The DNA for the CDR3 is TGTGCCAGCAGTCTCACAGGGGAGTGGAACACTGAAGCTTTCTTT. It specifies CASSLTGEWNTEAFF.

This chain connects TRBV5-5 to TRBJ2-4; D is unresolved. This CDR3 is 16 amino acids long. The germline CDR1 and CDR2 sequences are SGHKS and YYEKEE (reference sequence). Trimming removed 1 base at V and 3 bases at J, with 14 bases between. CDR3 bases: TGTGCCAGCAGCTTGCGGCCGGCGCAGGTCAAAAACATTCAGTACTTC. Encoded protein: CASSLRPAQVKNIQYF.